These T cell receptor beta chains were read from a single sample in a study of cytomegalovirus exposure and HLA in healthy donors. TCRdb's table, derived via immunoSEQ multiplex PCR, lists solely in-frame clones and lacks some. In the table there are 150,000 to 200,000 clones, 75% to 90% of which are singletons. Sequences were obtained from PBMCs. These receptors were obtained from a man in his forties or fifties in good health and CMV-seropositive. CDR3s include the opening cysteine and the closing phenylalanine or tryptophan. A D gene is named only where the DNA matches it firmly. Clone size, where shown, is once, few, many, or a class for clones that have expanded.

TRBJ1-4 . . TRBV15 TGTGCCACCACCGCGGAAGAAAAACTGTTTTTT CATTAEEKLFF
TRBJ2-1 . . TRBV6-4 TGTGCCAGCAGTGACTCGGCGGGGGCGAGATACAATGAGCAGTTCTTC CASSDSAGARYNEQFF
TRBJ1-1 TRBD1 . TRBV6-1 TGTGCCAGCAGAGCACAACAGGGGGGAACTGAAGCTTTCTTT CASRAQQGGTEAFF
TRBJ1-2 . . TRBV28 TGTGCCAGCATTGGGGGGAGTAACTATGGCTACACCTTC CASIGGSNYGYTF
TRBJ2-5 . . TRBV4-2 TGTGCCAGCAGCCCGCTAGGGGCCCAAGAGACCCAGTACTTC CASSPLGAQETQYF
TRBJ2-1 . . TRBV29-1 TGCAGCGTTTTCTTCCTCTCAGAAGCGTACAATGAGCAGTTCTTC CSVFFLSEAYNEQFF
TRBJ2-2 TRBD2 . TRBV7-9 TGTGCCAGCAGCTTAGGATGGCTAGCGGTAAACACCGGGGAGCTGTTTTTT CASSLGWLAVNTGELFF
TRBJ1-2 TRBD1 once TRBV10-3 TGTGCCATCAGTGTGTTCCAGGGGGCGAATGATTTTGACTATGGCTACACCTTC CAISVFQGANDFDYGYTF
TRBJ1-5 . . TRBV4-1 TGCGCTAGCAGCCAAGTTTTCAGGGTGGGGCCCCAGCATTTT CASSQVFRVGPQHF
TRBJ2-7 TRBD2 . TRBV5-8 TGTGCCAGCAGCTCCGCAAGCGGGGGCCCCTACGAGCAGTACTTC CASSSASGGPYEQYF
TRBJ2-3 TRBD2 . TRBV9 TGTGCCAGCAGCGGACTAGCGGGAGGGCCGACAGATACGCAGTATTTT CASSGLAGGPTDTQYF
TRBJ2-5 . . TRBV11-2 TGTGCCAGCAGCTTAGGCGGGTTGTACCAAGAGACCCAGTACTTC CASSLGGLYQETQYF
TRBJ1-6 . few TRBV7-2 TGTGCCAGCAGTCACGGGGTAGTCTCACCCCTCCACTTT CASSHGVVSPLHF
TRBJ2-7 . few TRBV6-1 TGTGCCAGCAGGTGGACAAATATCTACGAGCAGTACTTC CASRWTNIYEQYF
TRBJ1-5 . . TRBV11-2 TGTGCCAGCAGCGTCGGGGGGGACAATCAGCCCCAGCATTTT CASSVGGDNQPQHF
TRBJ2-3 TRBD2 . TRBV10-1 TGCGCCAGCAGTGAGTTCTTGGCGGGGGGGATCACAGATACGCAGTATTTT CASSEFLAGGITDTQYF
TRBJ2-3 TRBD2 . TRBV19 TGTGCCACCGCCACCCTTCGAGGACTAGCGGGAGTGGCGGATACGCAGTATTTT CATATLRGLAGVADTQYF
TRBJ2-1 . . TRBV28 TGTGCCAGCAGTTACCCTAGCGTTTACCAAAACCAAAAATCCTACAATGAGCAGTTCTTC CASSYPSVYQNQKSYNEQFF
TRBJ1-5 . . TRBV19 TGTGCCAGTAGTATAGCTCAGGGGCCCCAGCCCCAGCATTTT CASSIAQGPQPQHF
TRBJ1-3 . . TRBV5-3 TGTGCCAGAAGCTTCGAGAGAAACACCATATATTTT CARSFERNTIYF
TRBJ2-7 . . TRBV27 TGTGCCAGCGGGAGCTCCTACGAGCAGTACTTC CASGSSYEQYF
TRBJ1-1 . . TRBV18 TGTGCCAGCTCACCACCAGCCGGGGACACTGAAGCTTTCTTT CASSPPAGDTEAFF
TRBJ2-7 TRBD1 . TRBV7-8 TGTGCCAGCAGCTACGGGACAGCCGCCTACGAGCAGTACTTC CASSYGTAAYEQYF
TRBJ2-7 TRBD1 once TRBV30 TGTGCCTGGAGTGGGCAGGGGGCGCGCTACGAGCAGTACTTC CAWSGQGARYEQYF
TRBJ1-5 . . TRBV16 TGTGCCAGCAGCCCAAACCTACAGCTCAATCAGCCCCAGCATTTT CASSPNLQLNQPQHF
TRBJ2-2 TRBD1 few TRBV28 TGTGCCAGCAGTCCCTCGACAGGGTGGAACACCGGGGAGCTGTTTTTT CASSPSTGWNTGELFF
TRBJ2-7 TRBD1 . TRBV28 TGTGCCAGCAGGTTGACAGGGAAGCCCTACGAGCAGTACTTC CASRLTGKPYEQYF
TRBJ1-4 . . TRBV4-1 TGCGCCAGCAGCCAAGACAGGGTGGGTGAAAAACTGTTTTTT CASSQDRVGEKLFF
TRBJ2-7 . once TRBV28 TGTGCCAGCAGTTTAATTGGCGGGACAGCCTACTCCTACGAGCAGTACTTC CASSLIGGTAYSYEQYF
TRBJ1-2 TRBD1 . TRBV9 TGTGCCAGCAGCGTAGTGGGACAGGATCACTATGGCTACACCTTC CASSVVGQDHYGYTF
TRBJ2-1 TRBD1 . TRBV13 TGTGCCAGCAGCCGCCTCGGGTTGCAGGGGGCATGGCAGTTCTTC CASSRLGLQGAWQFF
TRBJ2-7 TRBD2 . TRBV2 TGTGCCAGCAGTGAGGAGCTCGGACTAGCGGGAGCTTACGAGCAGTACTTC CASSEELGLAGAYEQYF
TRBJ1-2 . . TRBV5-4 TGTGCCAGCAGCCCTTCCCGTGACTATGGCTACACCTTC CASSPSRDYGYTF
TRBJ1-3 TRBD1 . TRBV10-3 TGTGCCATCAGAGGAGGGGGCGATGGAAACACCATATATTTT CAIRGGGDGNTIYF
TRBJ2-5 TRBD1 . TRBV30 TGTGCCTGGAGTGTAGGGACAGGGGCGTTGGAGACCCAGTACTTC CAWSVGTGALETQYF
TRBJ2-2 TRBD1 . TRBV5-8 TGTGCCAGCAGCTTGGGGACAGGGCCCACCGGGGAGCTGTTTTTT CASSLGTGPTGELFF
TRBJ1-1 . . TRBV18 TGTGCCAGCTCACAATCCTCCAGGGAGAACACTGAAGCTTTCTTT CASSQSSRENTEAFF
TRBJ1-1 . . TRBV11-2 TGTGCCAGCAGCCACTGGGAGGTTCGGAACACTGAAGCTTTCTTT CASSHWEVRNTEAFF
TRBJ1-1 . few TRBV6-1 TGTGCCAGCAGTGAACTGGTCGGGGACACTGAAGCTTTCTTT CASSELVGDTEAFF
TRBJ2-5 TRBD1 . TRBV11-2 TGTGCCAGCAGCTCCAGGACAGGAGAGGGAGAGACCCAGTACTTC CASSSRTGEGETQYF
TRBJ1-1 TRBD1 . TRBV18 TGTGCCAGCTCACCACGACAGGGTGGAACTGAAGCTTTCTTT CASSPRQGGTEAFF
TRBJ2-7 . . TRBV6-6 TGTGCCAGCAGCTATCCCAACGAGCAGTACTTC CASSYPNEQYF
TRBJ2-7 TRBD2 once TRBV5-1 TGCGCCAGCAGCTTGGGTAGCGGGGCCACCTACGAGCAGTACTTC CASSLGSGATYEQYF
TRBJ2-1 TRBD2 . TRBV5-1 TGCGCCAGCAGCGGGACTAGCGGGACTCCCTCCTACAATGAGCAGTTCTTC CASSGTSGTPSYNEQFF
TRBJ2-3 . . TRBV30 TGTGCCTGGAGTCGTGGGGGCGGAGATACGCAGTATTTT CAWSRGGGDTQYF
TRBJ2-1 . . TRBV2 TGTGCCAACAGTGAAAGCAGGGTGAGGAACAATGAGCAGTTCTTC CANSESRVRNNEQFF
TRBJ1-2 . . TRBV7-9 TGTTCCAGCAGCTTGGGGGGTTGGAATGGCTACACCTTC CSSSLGGWNGYTF
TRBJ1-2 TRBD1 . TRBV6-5 TGTGCCAGCAGGGCCGGGACAGGGGGCGGCTATGGCTACACCTTC CASRAGTGGGYGYTF
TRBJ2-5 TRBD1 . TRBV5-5 TGTGCCAGCAGCTTTAGGGGGCAGGGGGAGACCCAGTACTTC CASSFRGQGETQYF
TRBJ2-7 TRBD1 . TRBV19 TGTGCCAGCCAGGTAACAGGGGGATACTACGAGCAGTACTTC CASQVTGGYYEQYF
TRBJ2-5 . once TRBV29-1 TGCAGCGTTGAGCGGGTGAGAGAGACCCAGTACTTC CSVERVRETQYF
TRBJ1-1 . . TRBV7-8 TGTGCCAGCAGCTTGCCCACCGGGACAACGAACACTGAAGCTTTCTTT CASSLPTGTTNTEAFF
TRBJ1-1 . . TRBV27 TGTGCCAGCAGTTTACTGGGGGGAAGGACTGAAGCTTTCTTT CASSLLGGRTEAFF